Sequencing of this T cell receptor (beta chain) was carried out in a study of blood T cell repertoires in COVID-19. Study as a whole: The United States, Italy and Spain provided the acute and convalescent COVID-19 samples. The cDNA or gDNA used as material had been derived from T cells, B-cell-depleted T cells, or PBMCs.

The CDR3 has 15 residues. From germline, CDR1 is SEHNR and CDR2 FQNEAQ (reference sequence). V lost 3 bases to trimming and J lost 5 bases; unmatched junction nucleotides: 8. Authors' analysis steps: Reference gene primer amplification in the assay estimated nucleated cell counts. Repertoires were generated with immunoSEQ multiplex PCR, while TCRdb's copy carries only in-frame clones and drops some. D and trimming were read from the DNA, whereas the V and J calls and clone size are those reported in that table. The data show more than 70,000 clones, 70% to 90% seen once. The chain links TRBV7-9 to TRBJ2-3, with TRBD2 matching over 7 bases. The TCR originated in a woman of 80 years or more with active or convalescent COVID-19. The sample was peripheral blood. The CDR3 loop is CASSFGAGAGDTQYF. The CDR3 bases are TGTGCCAGCAGCTTCGGGGCGGGAGCGGGAGATACGCAGTATTTT.